This T cell receptor (beta chain) was captured in a study of patients and donors after allogeneic stem cell transplantation. V dropped 3 bases and J dropped 4 bases, with 5 bases sitting between them. The V gene's germline CDR1 is DFQATT and CDR2 SNEGSKA (reference sequence). The CDR3 runs to 11 residues. TCRdb used MiXCR to reprocess the RT-PCR reads, holding one entry per CDR3 protein. The table lists roughly 940,000 distinct CDR3 sequences, about a sixth of them singletons. The source is a human donor who was either an allogeneic HSCT recipient or a stem cell or donor lymphocyte infusion donor (not recorded which). It is not recorded whose cells these are; they may come from a transplant donor. This chain links TRBV20-1 with TRBJ2-3; D is undetermined. The sample comprised blood, either unsorted or a sorted T cell fraction (not recorded which). The CDR3 reads CSASFPDTQYF. CDR3 coding DNA: TGCAGTGCTAGTTTCCCAGATACGCAGTATTTT.